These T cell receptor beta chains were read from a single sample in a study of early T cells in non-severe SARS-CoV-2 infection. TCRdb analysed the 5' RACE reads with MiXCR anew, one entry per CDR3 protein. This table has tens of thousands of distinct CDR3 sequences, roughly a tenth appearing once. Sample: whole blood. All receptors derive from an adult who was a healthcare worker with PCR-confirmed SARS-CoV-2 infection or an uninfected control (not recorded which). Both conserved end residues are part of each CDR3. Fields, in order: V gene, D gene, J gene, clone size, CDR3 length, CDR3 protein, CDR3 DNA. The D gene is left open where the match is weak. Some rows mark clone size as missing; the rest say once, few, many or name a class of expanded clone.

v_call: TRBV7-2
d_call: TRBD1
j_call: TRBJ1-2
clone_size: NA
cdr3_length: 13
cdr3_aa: CASSNDRGSGYTF
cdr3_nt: TGTGCCAGCAGCAATGACAGGGGAAGTGGCTACACCTTC

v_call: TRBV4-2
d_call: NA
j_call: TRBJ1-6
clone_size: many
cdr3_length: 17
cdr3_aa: CASSQDLASRIGSPLHF
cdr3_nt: TGTGCCAGCAGCCAAGATCTGGCTTCCCGAATCGGTTCACCCCTCCACTTT

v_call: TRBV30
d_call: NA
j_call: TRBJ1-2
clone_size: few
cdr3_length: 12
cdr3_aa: CAWSVSGHGYTF
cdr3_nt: TGTGCCTGGAGTGTATCCGGCCATGGCTACACCTTC

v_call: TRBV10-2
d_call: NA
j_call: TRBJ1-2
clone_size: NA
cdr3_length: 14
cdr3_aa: CASSLDGINYGYTF
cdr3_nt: TGCGCCAGCAGCCTCGACGGGATTAACTATGGCTACACCTTC

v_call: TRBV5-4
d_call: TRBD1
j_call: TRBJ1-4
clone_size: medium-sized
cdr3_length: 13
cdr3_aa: CASSAQGIEKLFF
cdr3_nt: TGTGCCAGCAGCGCACAGGGGATCGAAAAACTGTTTTTT

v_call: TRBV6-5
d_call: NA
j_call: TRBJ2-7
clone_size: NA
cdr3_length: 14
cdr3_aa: CASSSPGPVYEQYF
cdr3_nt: TGTGCCAGCAGTTCCCCGGGACCGGTCTACGAGCAGTACTTC

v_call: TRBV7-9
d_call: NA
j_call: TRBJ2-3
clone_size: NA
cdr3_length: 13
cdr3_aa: CASSLSGADTQYF
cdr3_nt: TGTGCCAGCAGCTTAAGTGGGGCTGATACGCAGTATTTT

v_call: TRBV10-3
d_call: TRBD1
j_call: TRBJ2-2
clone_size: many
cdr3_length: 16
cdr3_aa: CAISALQGTTAGELFF
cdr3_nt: TGTGCCATCAGTGCGTTACAGGGGACAACCGCCGGGGAGCTGTTTTTT

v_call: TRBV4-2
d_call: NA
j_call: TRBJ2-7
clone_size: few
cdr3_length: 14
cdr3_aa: CASSQVGPGSEQYF
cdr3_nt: TGTGCCAGCAGCCAAGTTGGGCCCGGTAGCGAGCAGTACTTC

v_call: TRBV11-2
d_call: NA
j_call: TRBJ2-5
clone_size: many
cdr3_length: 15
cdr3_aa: CASAFSPRDSETQYF
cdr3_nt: TGTGCCAGCGCCTTCTCCCCCAGGGATTCGGAGACCCAGTACTTC

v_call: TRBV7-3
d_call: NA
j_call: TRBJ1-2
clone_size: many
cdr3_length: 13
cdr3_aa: CASSSPYGRGYTF
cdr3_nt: TGTGCCAGCAGTTCCCCGTATGGACGCGGCTACACCTTC

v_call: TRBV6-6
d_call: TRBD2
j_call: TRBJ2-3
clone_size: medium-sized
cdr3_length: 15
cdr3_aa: CASTFSGGGGDTQYF
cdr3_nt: TGTGCCAGCACTTTTAGCGGGGGTGGTGGAGATACGCAGTATTTT

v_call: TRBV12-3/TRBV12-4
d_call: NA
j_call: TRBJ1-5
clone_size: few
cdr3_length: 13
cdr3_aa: CASSNRNPRPQHF
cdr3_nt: TGTGCCAGCAGCAACAGGAATCCGCGGCCCCAGCATTTT

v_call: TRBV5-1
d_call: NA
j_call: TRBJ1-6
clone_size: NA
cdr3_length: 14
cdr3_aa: CASSFETAHSPLHF
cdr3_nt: TGCGCCAGCAGCTTTGAAACAGCCCATTCACCCCTCCACTTT

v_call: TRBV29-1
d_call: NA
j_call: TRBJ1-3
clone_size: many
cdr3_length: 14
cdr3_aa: CSAYRANSGNTIYF
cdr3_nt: TGCAGCGCTTACCGGGCCAACTCTGGAAACACCATATATTTT

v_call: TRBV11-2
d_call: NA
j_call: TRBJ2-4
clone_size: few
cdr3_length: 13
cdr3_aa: CASSLFSQGIQYF
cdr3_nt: TGTGCCAGCAGCTTATTTTCTCAGGGCATTCAGTACTTC

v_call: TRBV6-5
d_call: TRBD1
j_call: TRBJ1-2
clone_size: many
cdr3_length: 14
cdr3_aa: CASSSTGGGNGYTF
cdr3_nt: TGTGCCAGCAGCTCGACAGGGGGCGGCAATGGCTACACCTTC

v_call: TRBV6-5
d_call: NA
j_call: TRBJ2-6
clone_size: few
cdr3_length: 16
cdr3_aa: CASSGGKNSGANVLTF
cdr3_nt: TGTGCCAGCAGTGGAGGGAAAAACTCTGGGGCCAACGTCCTGACTTTC

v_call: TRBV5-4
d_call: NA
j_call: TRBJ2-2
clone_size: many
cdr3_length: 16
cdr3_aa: CASSLIGGGTPQELFF
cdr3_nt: TGTGCCAGCAGCTTGATTGGGGGAGGGACACCGCAGGAGCTGTTTTTT

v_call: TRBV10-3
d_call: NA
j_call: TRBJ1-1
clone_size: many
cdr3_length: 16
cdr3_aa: CAISELEQGSNTEAFF
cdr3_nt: TGTGCCATCAGTGAATTAGAACAGGGATCGAACACTGAAGCTTTCTTT

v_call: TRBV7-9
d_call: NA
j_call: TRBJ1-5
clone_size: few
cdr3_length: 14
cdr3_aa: CASSPGPSNQPQHF
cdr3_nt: TGTGCCAGCAGCCCGGGTCCGAGCAATCAGCCCCAGCATTTT

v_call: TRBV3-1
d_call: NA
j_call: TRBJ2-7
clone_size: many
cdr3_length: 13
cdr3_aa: CASSHGGPYEQYF
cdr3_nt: TGTGCCAGCAGCCATGGGGGGCCCTACGAGCAGTACTTC

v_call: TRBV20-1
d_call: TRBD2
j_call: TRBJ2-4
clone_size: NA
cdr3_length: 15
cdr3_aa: CSARDPSGGKNIQYF
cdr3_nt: TGCAGTGCTAGAGATCCTAGCGGGGGGAAAAACATTCAGTACTTC

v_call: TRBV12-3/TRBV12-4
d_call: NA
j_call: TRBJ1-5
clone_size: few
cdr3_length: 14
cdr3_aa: CASSLGVSNQPQHF
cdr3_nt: TGTGCCAGCAGTCTAGGGGTGAGCAATCAGCCCCAGCATTTT

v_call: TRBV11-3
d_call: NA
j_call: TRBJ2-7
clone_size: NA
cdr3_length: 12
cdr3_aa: CASRGQSYEQYF
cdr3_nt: TGTGCCAGCAGAGGACAATCCTACGAGCAGTACTTC

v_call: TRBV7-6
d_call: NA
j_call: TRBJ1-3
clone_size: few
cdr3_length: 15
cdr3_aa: CASMQTGSSGNTIYF
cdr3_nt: TGTGCCAGCATGCAAACGGGCAGCTCTGGAAACACCATATATTTT

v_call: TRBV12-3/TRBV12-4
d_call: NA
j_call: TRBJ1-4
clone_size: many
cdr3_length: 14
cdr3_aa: CASSLGAANEKLFF
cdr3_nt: TGTGCCAGCAGTTTGGGGGCAGCTAATGAAAAACTGTTTTTT

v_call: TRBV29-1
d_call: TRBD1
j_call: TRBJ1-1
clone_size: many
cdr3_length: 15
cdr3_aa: CSVLPGTGGTTEAFF
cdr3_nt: TGCAGCGTTCTTCCCGGGACAGGGGGCACCACTGAAGCTTTCTTT

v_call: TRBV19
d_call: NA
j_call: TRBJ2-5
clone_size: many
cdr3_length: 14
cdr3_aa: CASSILGFRETQYF
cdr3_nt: TGTGCCAGTAGTATTTTGGGGTTCCGGGAGACCCAGTACTTC

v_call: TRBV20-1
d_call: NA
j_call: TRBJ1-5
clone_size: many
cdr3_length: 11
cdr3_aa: CSARDLGAQHF
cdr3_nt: TGCAGTGCTAGAGATCTTGGGGCCCAGCATTTT

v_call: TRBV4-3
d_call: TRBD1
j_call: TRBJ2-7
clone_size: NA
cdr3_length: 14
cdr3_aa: CASSHRTGEGEQYF
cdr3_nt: TGCGCCAGCAGCCATAGGACAGGGGAGGGCGAGCAGTACTTC

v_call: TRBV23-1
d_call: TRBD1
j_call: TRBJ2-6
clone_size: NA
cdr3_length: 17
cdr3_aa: CARTKGDRVRGANVLTF
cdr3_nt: TGCGCCAGGACCAAGGGGGACAGGGTGAGAGGGGCCAACGTCCTGACTTTC

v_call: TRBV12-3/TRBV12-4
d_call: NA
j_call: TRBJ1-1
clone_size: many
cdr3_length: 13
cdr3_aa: CASSLTGNTEAFF
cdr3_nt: TGTGCCAGCAGTTTAACGGGGAACACTGAAGCTTTCTTT

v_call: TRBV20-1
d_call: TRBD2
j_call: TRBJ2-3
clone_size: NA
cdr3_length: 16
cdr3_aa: CSAKRLAGGPTDTQYF
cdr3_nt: TGCAGTGCTAAGAGACTAGCGGGGGGGCCCACAGATACGCAGTATTTT

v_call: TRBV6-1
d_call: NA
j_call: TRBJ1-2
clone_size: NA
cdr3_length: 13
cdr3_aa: CASSEQVSYGYTF
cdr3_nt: TGTGCCAGCAGTGAACAGGTCAGCTATGGCTACACCTTC

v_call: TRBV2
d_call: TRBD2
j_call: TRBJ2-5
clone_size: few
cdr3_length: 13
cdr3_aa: CASSQTSRETQYF
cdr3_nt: TGTGCCAGCAGTCAGACTAGCAGAGAGACCCAGTACTTC

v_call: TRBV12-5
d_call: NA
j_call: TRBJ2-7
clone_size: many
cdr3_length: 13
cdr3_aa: CASVLTGTYEQYF
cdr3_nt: TGTGCTAGTGTTTTGACAGGGACTTACGAGCAGTACTTC

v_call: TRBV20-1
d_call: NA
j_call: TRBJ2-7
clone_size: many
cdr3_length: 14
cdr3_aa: CSASVAGSNYEQYF
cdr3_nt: TGCAGTGCTAGCGTCGCGGGGTCGAACTACGAGCAGTACTTC

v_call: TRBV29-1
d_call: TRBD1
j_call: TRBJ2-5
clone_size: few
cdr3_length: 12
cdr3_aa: CSVGQGAETQYF
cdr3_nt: TGCAGCGTTGGACAGGGGGCGGAGACCCAGTACTTC

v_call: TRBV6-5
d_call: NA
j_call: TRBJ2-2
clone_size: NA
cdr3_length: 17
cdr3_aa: CASSYSIVTLNTGELFF
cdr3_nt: TGTGCCAGCAGTTACTCAATAGTGACCCTGAACACCGGGGAGCTGTTTTTT

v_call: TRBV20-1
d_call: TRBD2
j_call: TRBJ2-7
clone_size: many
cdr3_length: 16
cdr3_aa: CSGARLAGVWSYEQYF
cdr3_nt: TGCAGTGGGGCAAGACTAGCGGGGGTCTGGTCCTACGAGCAGTACTTC

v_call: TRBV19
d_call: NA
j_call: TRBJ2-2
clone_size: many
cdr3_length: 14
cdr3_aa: CASTPDYYTGELFF
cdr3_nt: TGTGCCAGTACCCCCGACTATTACACCGGGGAGCTGTTTTTT

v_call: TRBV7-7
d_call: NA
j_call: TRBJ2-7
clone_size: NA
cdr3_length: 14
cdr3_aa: CASSLEGGGSEQYF
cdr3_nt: TGTGCCAGCAGCTTAGAGGGTGGGGGTTCCGAGCAGTACTTC

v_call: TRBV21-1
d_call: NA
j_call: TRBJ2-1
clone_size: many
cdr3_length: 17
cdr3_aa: CASSEEEFVIGLNEQFF
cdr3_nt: TGTGCCAGCAGCGAGGAAGAATTTGTAATAGGGCTCAATGAGCAGTTCTTC

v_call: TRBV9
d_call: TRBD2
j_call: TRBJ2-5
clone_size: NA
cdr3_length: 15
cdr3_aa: CASSPGTTPEETQYF
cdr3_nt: TGTGCCAGCAGCCCCGGGACTACCCCAGAAGAGACCCAGTACTTC

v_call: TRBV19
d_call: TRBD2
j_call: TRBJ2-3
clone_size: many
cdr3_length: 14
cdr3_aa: CASSQRGKTDTQYF
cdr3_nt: TGTGCCAGTAGCCAGCGGGGGAAAACAGATACGCAGTATTTT

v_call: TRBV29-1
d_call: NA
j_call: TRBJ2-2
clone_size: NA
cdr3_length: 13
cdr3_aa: CSVDGVRTGELFF
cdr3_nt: TGCAGCGTTGATGGGGTGAGGACCGGGGAGCTGTTTTTT

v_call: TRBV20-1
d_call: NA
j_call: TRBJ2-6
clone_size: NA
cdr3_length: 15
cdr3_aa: CSAREAVAGANVLTF
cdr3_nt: TGCAGTGCTAGAGAAGCGGTTGCTGGGGCCAACGTCCTGACTTTC

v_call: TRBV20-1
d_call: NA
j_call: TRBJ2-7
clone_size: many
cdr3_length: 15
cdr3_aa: CSARGRQAGDGEQYF
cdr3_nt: TGCAGTGCTCGAGGGCGACAAGCCGGAGACGGCGAGCAGTACTTC

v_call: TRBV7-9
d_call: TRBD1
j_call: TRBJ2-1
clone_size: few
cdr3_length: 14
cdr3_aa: CASSYRTGDNEQFF
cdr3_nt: TGTGCCAGCAGCTACCGGACAGGGGACAATGAGCAGTTCTTC

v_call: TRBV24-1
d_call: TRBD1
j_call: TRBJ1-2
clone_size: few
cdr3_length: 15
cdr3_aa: CATSDTGTGGERYTF
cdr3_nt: TGTGCCACCAGTGACACCGGGACAGGGGGCGAGCGCTACACCTTC

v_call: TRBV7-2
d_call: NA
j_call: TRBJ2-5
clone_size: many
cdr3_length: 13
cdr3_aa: CASSPWTEETQYF
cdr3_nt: TGTGCCAGCAGCCCCTGGACAGAAGAGACCCAGTACTTC

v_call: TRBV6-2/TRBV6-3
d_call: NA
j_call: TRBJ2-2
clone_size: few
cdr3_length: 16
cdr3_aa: CASSYSSWIDTGELFF
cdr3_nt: TGTGCCAGCAGTTACTCGAGCTGGATAGACACCGGGGAGCTGTTTTTT